The 9 T cell receptor beta chains reported below all come from one sample, sequenced in a study of cytomegalovirus exposure and HLA in healthy donors. PCR used 60 Vbeta primers and 13 Jbeta primers. Clones were sequenced by immunoSEQ multiplex PCR, and TCRdb holds only the in-frame ones, with some missing. The table includes 100,000 to 150,000 clones, 65% to 75% detected once. Sequencing used PBMCs. The source of these receptors is a middle-aged man in good health and CMV-seropositive.

The chain recombines TRBV6-5 with TRBJ1-5; 9 bases map to TRBD1. After removal of 5 bases from V and 6 bases from J, the junction contained 8 bases not matched to a gene. The CDR3 is 15 residues long. CDR1 and CDR2 from the germline V gene are MNHEY and SVGAGI. CDR3 coding DNA: TGTGCCAGCAGTCGGGCGGGACAGGGCTCTCAGCCCCAGCATTTT. Amino acid sequence: CASSRAGQGSQPQHF.

V gene TRBV28 combines with J gene TRBJ1-4, with D tentatively TRBD1 (6 bases). The germline CDR1 and CDR2 sequences are MDHEN and SYDVKM. V was cut by 1 base and J by 6 bases, with 12 bases left in between. This CDR3 is 15 amino acids long. This CDR3 is CASSLLGALDEKLFF. The CDR3 coding sequence is TGTGCCAGCAGTTTATTGGGGGCGCTGGATGAAAAACTGTTTTTT. Supplemented by reference TRBV28 and TRBJ1-4, the full variable domain reads DVKVTQSSRYLVKRTGEKVFLECVQDMDHENMFWYRQDPGLGLRLIYFSYDVKMKEKGDIPEGYSVSREKKERFSLILESASTNQTSMYLCASSLLGALDEKLFFGSGTQLSVL.

The chain is built from TRBV2 and TRBJ2-6; the D gene is possibly TRBD2 (6 bases). The CDR3 has 15 residues. Germline assignment: CDR1 SNHLY and CDR2 FYNNEI. The V end was cut by 2 bases, the J end by 4 bases, with 9 bases between. The CDR3 protein is CASSETGAGANVLTF. CDR3 DNA sequence: TGTGCCAGCAGTGAAACGGGAGCCGGGGCCAACGTCCTGACTTTC. Complete variable domain (other parts from reference TRBV2 and TRBJ2-6): EPEVTQTPSHQVTQMGQEVILRCVPISNHLYFYWYRQILGQKVEFLVSFYNNEISEKSEIFDDQFSVERPDGSNFTLKIRSTKLEDSAMYFCASSETGAGANVLTFGAGSRLTVL.

This chain links TRBV27 with TRBJ1-1; a weak D match, TRBD1 (6 bases). The V end was cut by 7 bases, the J end by 1 base, with 13 bases between. The germline V gene has CDR1 MNHEY and CDR2 SMNVEV (reference sequence). CDR3 length: 14 residues. The DNA for the CDR3 is TGTGCCAGCATCCTACCGGGACAGAACACTGAAGCTTTCTTT. Encoded protein: CASILPGQNTEAFF.

CDR3 bases: TGTGCCAGAAGCTTAGGCACAGGGTATGGCTACACCTTC. Translated: CARSLGTGYGYTF. The chain is built from TRBV7-5 and TRBJ1-2; TRBD1, as called in the table, went unchecked against the DNA. TRBV7-5 is a documented pseudogene. The CDR3 covers 13 residues.

The chain employs TRBV5-1 and TRBJ2-3, with D perhaps matching TRBD1 (5 bases). Trimming stripped 7 bases from V and 2 bases from J, with 14 bases between. There are 14 residues in the CDR3. CDR1 and CDR2 from the germline V gene are SGHRS and YFSETQ. As DNA, the CDR3 is TGCGCCAGCGGATTTACCAGGGACACAGATACGCAGTATTTT. It codes for CASGFTRDTDTQYF.

V is TRBV25-1 and J is TRBJ1-5, with 10 bases matching TRBD1. The CDR3 is made up of 14 amino acids. V shed 4 bases, J shed 5 bases, and the junction held 2 bases outside the gene matches. The germline V gene has CDR1 MGHDK and CDR2 SYGVNS. CDR3 sequence reads: CASSGGQGDQPQHF. DNA for the CDR3: TGTGCCAGCAGTGGCGGACAGGGGGATCAGCCCCAGCATTTT.

V is TRBV7-8 and J is TRBJ2-1, with 7 bases identical to TRBD1. CDR3 length: 16 residues. V was clipped by 2 bases and J by 6 bases; unmatched bases: 10. Germline CDR1 and CDR2: SGHVS and FQNEAQ. For the CDR3, the DNA is TGTGCCAGCAGCTTATCCCCCACAGGGGTTACCAATGAGCAGTTCTTC. Translation gives CASSLSPTGVTNEQFF.

The chain is built from TRBV30 and TRBJ2-1; D possibly corresponds to TRBD1 (7 bases). The CDR3 is made up of 13 amino acids. CDR1 and CDR2 from the germline V gene are GTSNPN and SVGIG (reference sequence). Trimming pared 1 base from V and 8 bases from J, leaving 12 bases between. The CDR3 nucleotides read TGTGCCTGGAGTGAAGACAGGGACTATGAGCAGTTCTTC. Translation gives CAWSEDRDYEQFF. Variable domain in full (rest from reference TRBV30 and TRBJ2-1): SQTIHQWPATLVQPVGSPLSLECTVEGTSNPNLYWYRQAAGRGLQLLFYSVGIGQISSEVPQNLSASRPQDRQFILSSKKLLLSDSGFYLCAWSEDRDYEQFFGPGTRLTVL.